A few counts support the clone carrying this TCR beta chain. What it binds is not known. The data are from a study of graft-versus-host responses after intestinal transplantation. Turning to the study itself: Uniformly, recipients were administered anti-thymocyte globulin induction with subsequent tacrolimus and steroids for around 3 years.

Study results and caveats: The study found high graft-versus-host to host-versus-graft clonal ratios in allografts of patients with graft-donor T cell macrochimerism. Researchers found peak circulating GvH clone levels linked to early post-transplant HvG declines. GvH clonotypes were identified within recipient marrow, with a subset emerging first in ileum or blood.

Looked up from germline, CDR1 is SEHNR and CDR2 is FQNEAQ (reference sequence). V gave up 8 bases and J gave up 3 bases; unmatched junction bases: 10. CDR3 size: 14 residues. Repertoires were generated with immunoSEQ multiplex PCR, while TCRdb's copy carries only in-frame clones and drops some. This sample has about 31,000 clones, with about four fifths found just once. The TCR sequence derives from a human donor who received an intestinal transplant. The chain uses TRBV7-9 and TRBJ2-7, with 7 bases fitting TRBD1. Sequenced material: unstimulated CD8+ T cells sorted from spleen or lymph node cells, taken before intestinal transplant. Here the CDR3 DNA reads TGTGCCAGCGGCCGGACAGGAGGCTACTACGAGCAGTACTTC. Its translation: CASGRTGGYYEQYF. The variable domain in full, with the rest retrieved from reference TRBV7-9 and TRBJ2-7, is DTGVSQNPRHKITKRGQNVTFRCDPISEHNRLYWYRQTLGQGPEFLTYFQNEAQLEKSRLLSDRFSAERPKGSFSTLEIQRTEQGDSAMYLCASGRTGGYYEQYFGPGTRLTVT.